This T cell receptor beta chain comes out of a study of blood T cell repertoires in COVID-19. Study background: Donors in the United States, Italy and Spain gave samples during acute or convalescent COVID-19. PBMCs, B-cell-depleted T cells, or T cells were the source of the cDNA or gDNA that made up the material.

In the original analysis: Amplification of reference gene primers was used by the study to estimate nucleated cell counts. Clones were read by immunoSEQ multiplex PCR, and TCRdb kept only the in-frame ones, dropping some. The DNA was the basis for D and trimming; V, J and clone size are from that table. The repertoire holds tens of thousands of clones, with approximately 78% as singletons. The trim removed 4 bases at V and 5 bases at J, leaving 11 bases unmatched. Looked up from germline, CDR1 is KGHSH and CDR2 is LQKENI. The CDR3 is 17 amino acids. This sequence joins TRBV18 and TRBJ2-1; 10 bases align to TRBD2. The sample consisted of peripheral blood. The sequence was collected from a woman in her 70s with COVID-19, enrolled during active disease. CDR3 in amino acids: CASSQLPLSGGNNEQFF. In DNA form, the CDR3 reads TGTGCCAGCTCACAACTCCCCCTTAGCGGGGGGAACAATGAGCAGTTCTTC.